Listed here are 31 T cell receptor beta chains from one sample, sequenced in a study of T-cell reconstitution after alpha-beta-depleted transplantation in children. Library preparation (for TCRbeta) was performed with unique molecular identifiers. TCRdb re-called the PCR reads through MiXCR, storing one row per CDR3 protein. The profile shows 200,000 to 250,000 distinct CDR3 sequences, about 24% of them singletons. The starting material was PBMCs, mostly from graft donor cells, obtained 360 days after TCRalphabeta/CD19-depleted stem cell transplant. The source of these receptors is a female patient aged 2-10 years who had a stem cell transplant for congenital amegakaryocytic thrombocytopenia, so the T cells may come from the graft donor.

This clonotype has more than one count but fewer than ten. The rearrangement uses TRBV18 and TRBJ2-1; 8 positions agree with TRBD2. The J segment lost 6 bases and the V segment lost 3 bases, leaving 1 base of the junction unmatched. This CDR3 has 13 residues. The germline V gene encodes CDR1 KGHSH and CDR2 LQKENI. CDR3 amino acids: CASSPGTSNEQFF. CDR3 nucleotides: TGTGCCAGCTCACCGGGGACTAGCAATGAGCAGTTCTTC.

The chain combines TRBV29-1 with TRBJ2-3, with TRBD2 matching 11 bases. The germline V gene has CDR1 SQVTM and CDR2 ANQGSEA. With V trimmed by 6 bases and J by 2 bases, 7 bases remained unmatched. CDR3 size: 15 residues. CDR3 nucleotide sequence: TGCAGCGTGGCGAGGACTAGCGGGTACACAGATACGCAGTATTTT. It specifies CSVARTSGYTDTQYF.

This clonotype was detected a few times. The chain has TRBV29-1 and TRBJ2-5; 8 bases are a match to TRBD2. The germline gives CDR1 SQVTM, CDR2 ANQGSEA. This CDR3 region has 15 residues. V shed 6 bases and J 1 base; nucleotides not matched to a gene: 10. The CDR3 DNA reads TGCAGCGTGACCTGGACTAGCCGCAGCCAAGAGACCCAGTACTTC. It is translated as CSVTWTSRSQETQYF.

This chain joins TRBV6-1 and TRBJ1-4; possible D gene TRBD1, 5 bases. From germline, CDR1 is MNHNS and CDR2 SASEGT. Trimming removed 4 bases at V and 10 bases at J, with 13 bases between. This CDR3 has 13 amino acids. CDR3 region: CASSVAGKVKLFF. The CDR3 DNA is TGTGCCAGCAGTGTGGCAGGGAAGGTAAAACTGTTTTTT.

V and J are TRBV12-3 or TRBV12-4 and TRBJ2-5, with no clear D. The CDR3 is made up of 15 amino acids. V lost 5 bases and J 2 bases, leaving 15 bases between the germline ends. This CDR3 reads CASSTALGQQETQYF. The CDR3 region has the DNA TGTGCCAGCAGTACCGCGCTCGGCCAACAAGAGACCCAGTACTTC.

The sample holds many counts of this clonotype. V and J are TRBV28 and TRBJ2-7; D uncertain. The V end was cut by 2 bases, the J end by 6 bases, with 14 bases between. The length of the CDR3 is 14 residues. The V gene's germline CDR1 is MDHEN and CDR2 SYDVKM. The CDR3 here is CASSLTQASLEQYF. CDR3 nucleotides: TGTGCCAGCAGTTTAACTCAAGCGAGTCTCGAGCAGTACTTC.

This clonotype was detected ten times or more. The rearrangement links TRBV10-3 to TRBJ2-2; no clear D. The germline gives CDR1 ENHRY, CDR2 SYGVKD. Trimming stripped 10 bases from V and 2 bases from J, with 11 bases between. This CDR3 has 13 amino acids. Here the CDR3 reads CASTSKNTGELFF. CDR3 DNA sequence: TGTGCCAGCACAAGCAAAAACACCGGGGAGCTGTTTTTT.

The chain uses TRBV10-3 and TRBJ2-7, with D uncertain. Per germline, CDR1 ENHRY and CDR2 SYGVKD. The length of the CDR3 is 14 residues. V dropped 9 bases and J dropped 0 bases, with 15 bases sitting between them. In DNA, the CDR3 is TGTGCCATTACTGACCGAAACCCCTCCTACGAGCAGTACTTC. Residues: CAITDRNPSYEQYF.

Concerning this clonotype itself: Since a much larger clone is just one base distant, this may be a read error. V is TRBV28 and J is TRBJ2-5; 7 positions match TRBD1. CDR1 is MDHEN, CDR2 SYDVKM, per germline. With 10 bases clipped from V and 7 bases from J, the junction kept 9 bases outside the gene matches. This CDR3 region has 12 residues. The CDR3 DNA reads as TGTGCCACCAGACAGGGAATGGGGACCCAGTACTTC. As protein: CATRQGMGTQYF.

This clonotype was seen a few times. The chain couples TRBV12-3 or TRBV12-4 to TRBJ1-3; D is uncertain. V was shortened by 1 base and J by 1 base, with 5 bases between the two germline ends. The length of the CDR3 is 14 residues. CDR3 region: CASSLGTSGNTIYF. The CDR3 bases are TGTGCCAGCAGTTTAGGGACTTCTGGAAACACCATATATTTT.

V and J are TRBV4-3 and TRBJ2-1; 14 nucleotides align to TRBD2. This CDR3 comprises 17 residues. The J segment lost 6 bases and the V segment lost 2 bases, leaving 6 bases of the junction unmatched. Germline values: CDR1 LGHNA, CDR2 YSLEER. As DNA, the CDR3 is TGCGCCAGCAGCCAAAGACTAGCGGGAGGGCCGGGCAATGAGCAGTTCTTC. Amino acid sequence: CASSQRLAGGPGNEQFF.

The CDR3 loop reads CASSLAVGAANTGELFF. DNA for the CDR3: TGTGCCAGCAGCTTAGCGGTGGGTGCGGCGAACACCGGGGAGCTGTTTTTT. The chain employs TRBV7-9 and TRBJ2-2; D call uncertain. CDR3 length: 17 amino acids. V lost 0 bases, J lost 0 bases, and 11 bases lay in between. Per the germline V gene, CDR1 is SEHNR and CDR2 is FQNEAQ (reference sequence).

This clonotype has more than one count but fewer than ten. The J gene is TRBJ2-5, the V gene TRBV3-1; D not certain. Trimming cost V 4 bases and J 1 base, with 10 bases left between them. From germline, CDR1 is LGHDT and CDR2 YNNKEL (reference sequence). The CDR3 length is 14 residues. The CDR3 is CASSPSSPQETQYF. The CDR3 region has the DNA TGTGCCAGCAGCCCCTCTAGTCCCCAAGAGACCCAGTACTTC.

The chain carries TRBV20-1 and TRBJ1-5; TRBD1 matches 9 bases. The CDR3 spans 17 residues. With 4 bases clipped from V and 3 bases from J, the junction kept 13 bases outside the gene matches. The germline V gene has CDR1 DFQATT and CDR2 SNEGSKA (reference sequence). The DNA for the CDR3 is TGCAGTGCTATTGATCCCGGGACAGGGCCCCACAATCAGCCCCAGCATTTT. Amino acid sequence: CSAIDPGTGPHNQPQHF.

The rearrangement links TRBV4-1 to TRBJ1-1; 10 bases are a match to TRBD1. This CDR3 is built from 17 residues. Looked up from germline, CDR1 is MGHRA and CDR2 is YSYEKL. Losses at the gene ends were 3 bases for V and 0 bases for J; bases not matched to a gene: 7. As DNA, the CDR3 is TGCGCCAGCAGCCACGGACAGGGGGTGTCCATGAACACTGAAGCTTTCTTT. Amino acids: CASSHGQGVSMNTEAFF.

This clonotype was recorded a few times. This sequence joins TRBV6-2 or TRBV6-3 and TRBJ2-5; weak D call: TRBD2 (5 bases). Germline lookup yields CDR1 MNHEY and CDR2 SVGEGT. The CDR3 sequence is 13 residues long. V lost 2 bases to trimming and J lost 1 base, with 5 bases between them. CDR3 coding DNA: TGTGCCAGCAGTTACCTAGCCCAAGAGACCCAGTACTTC. Protein product: CASSYLAQETQYF.

The sample holds a few counts of this clonotype. The chain links TRBV4-1 to TRBJ2-2, with D hard to call. The germline gives CDR1 MGHRA, CDR2 YSYEKL. CDR3 size: 15 residues. V was shortened by 1 base and J by 4 bases, with 10 bases between the two germline ends. This CDR3 is CASSQGAMGTGELFF. In DNA form, the CDR3 reads TGCGCCAGCAGCCAAGGGGCTATGGGCACCGGGGAGCTGTTTTTT.

V usage is TRBV12-3 or TRBV12-4 and J usage is TRBJ2-7; 10 positions match TRBD1. V was pared by 2 bases and J by 7 bases, with 5 bases of the junction left unmatched. The CDR3 covers 14 residues. CDR3 residues: CASSLWTGGQEQYF. DNA of the CDR3: TGTGCCAGCAGTTTATGGACAGGGGGTCAGGAGCAGTACTTC.

This clonotype was detected only a few times. V usage is TRBV5-5 and J usage is TRBJ2-7, with 7 positions matching TRBD1. Germline CDR1 SGHKS, CDR2 YYEKEE (reference sequence). V lost 4 bases and J lost 2; bases outside the gene matches: 3. CDR3 length: 13 amino acids. CDR3 sequence: CASSQGQTYEQYF. CDR3 nucleotide sequence: TGTGCCAGCAGCCAGGGACAGACCTACGAGCAGTACTTC.

The chain carries TRBV20-1 and TRBJ2-3; 11 nucleotides line up with TRBD2. Germline assignment: CDR1 DFQATT and CDR2 SNEGSKA (reference sequence). The CDR3 covers 16 residues. V was clipped by 3 bases and J by 2 bases; unmatched bases: 7. CDR3 loop: CSASLSSGGLTDTQYF. The CDR3 DNA is TGCAGTGCTAGTTTGTCTAGCGGGGGGCTCACAGATACGCAGTATTTT.

This clonotype turned up a few times. The chain has TRBV12-3 or TRBV12-4 and TRBJ2-1, with 10 bases lining up with TRBD1. This CDR3 is 13 amino acids long. V lost 2 bases, J lost 16 bases, and 8 bases stayed unmatched. The CDR3 loop is CASSLMGDRGPFF. CDR3 bases: TGTGCCAGCAGTTTAATGGGGGACAGGGGCCCTTTCTTC.

The rearrangement links TRBV27 to TRBJ2-5; D gene unclear. V was clipped by 2 bases and J by 5 bases, with 18 bases between them. Germline CDR1 reads MNHEY; CDR2 reads SMNVEV (reference sequence). CDR3 length: 16 residues. CDR3 sequence reads: CASSLTWSPVRETQYF. The CDR3, as DNA: TGTGCCAGCAGTTTAACTTGGTCACCCGTCAGGGAGACCCAGTACTTC.

CDR3 nucleotide sequence: TGCGCCAGCACGGAGGGCGCCTTTAATAATGAGCAGTTCTTC. Residues: CASTEGAFNNEQFF. The gene calls are TRBV10-2 and TRBJ2-1, with D possibly matching TRBD2 (6 bases). Germline CDR1 is WSHSY and CDR2 is SAAADI. Trimming pared 7 bases from V and 7 bases from J, leaving 17 bases between. The CDR3 is made up of 14 amino acids.

The chain recombines TRBV6-5 with TRBJ1-1; no clear D gene. Per germline, CDR1 MNHEY and CDR2 SVGAGI. Between the trimmed V and J ends, which lost 0 bases and 4 bases, there was a span of 9 bases. The CDR3 consists of 14 residues. CDR3 bases: TGTGCCAGCAGTTACTCGAAGGCAATCACTGAAGCTTTCTTT. Amino acids: CASSYSKAITEAFF.

The rearrangement uses TRBV3-1 and TRBJ2-1, with D perhaps TRBD2 (6 bases). V lost 3 bases to trimming and J lost 10 bases, with 10 bases between them. Germline V gene lookup returns CDR1 LGHDT and CDR2 YNNKEL (reference sequence). The CDR3 has 12 residues. This CDR3 reads CASSHGRDEQFF. The CDR3 bases are TGTGCCAGCAGCCACGGGCGGGACGAGCAGTTCTTC.

This chain links TRBV3-1 with TRBJ1-4; tentative D call: TRBD1 (6 bases). Germline assignment: CDR1 LGHDT and CDR2 YNNKEL (reference sequence). The CDR3 consists of 17 residues. V lost 10 bases and J 3 bases, leaving 24 bases between the germline ends. CDR3 in amino acids: CAITQWAGAISNEKLFF. Written as DNA, the CDR3 is TGTGCCATCACCCAATGGGCGGGGGCGATATCTAATGAAAAACTGTTTTTT.

This chain joins TRBV20-1 and TRBJ2-1; maybe TRBD1 (6 bases). This CDR3 is 17 amino acids long. In germline, CDR1 is DFQATT, CDR2 SNEGSKA (reference sequence). The V and J ends lost 4 bases and 4 bases respectively, with 23 bases between them. For the CDR3, the DNA is TGCAGTGCTACCCTTCCCTTAGGGGGAGTGATTTACAATGAGCAGTTCTTC. Amino acids: CSATLPLGGVIYNEQFF.

There are a few counts of this clonotype. The CDR3 loop is CASSLWAGSNEQFF. CDR3 nucleotide sequence: TGTGCCAGCAGTTTATGGGCAGGGAGCAATGAGCAGTTCTTC. V usage is TRBV28 and J usage is TRBJ2-1; perhaps D is TRBD1 or TRBD2 (5 bases each). Trimming stripped 0 bases from V and 6 bases from J, with 9 bases between. This CDR3 has 14 amino acids. Germline CDR1 is MDHEN and CDR2 is SYDVKM. The full variable domain, in which reference TRBV28 and TRBJ2-1 provide the parts outside the CDR3, is DVKVTQSSRYLVKRTGEKVFLECVQDMDHENMFWYRQDPGLGLRLIYFSYDVKMKEKGDIPEGYSVSREKKERFSLILESASTNQTSMYLCASSLWAGSNEQFFGPGTRLTVL.

This clonotype was found a few times. V is TRBV6-2 or TRBV6-3 and J is TRBJ2-1; D could derive from TRBD1 or TRBD2 (6 bases each). The V end lost 5 bases, the J end lost 2 bases, and 13 bases lay between the germline ends. Germline-derived CDR1 and CDR2 are MNHEY and SVGEGT. The CDR3 sequence is 15 residues long. CDR3 residues: CASSPSRGPYNEQFF. The CDR3 region has the DNA TGTGCCAGCAGTCCCAGCCGGGGGCCCTACAATGAGCAGTTCTTC.

The chain employs TRBV7-9 and TRBJ2-7; D ambiguous. Trimming took 2 bases from V and 4 from J, leaving 15 bases between them. Germline V gene sequence: CDR1 SEHNR, CDR2 FQNEAQ (reference sequence). The CDR3 totals 15 residues. The chain's CDR3 is CASSLISGRNYEQYF. As DNA, the CDR3 is TGTGCCAGCAGCTTAATCTCGGGCCGGAATTACGAGCAGTACTTC.

This rearrangement joins TRBV11-1 to TRBJ2-3; 11 bases line up with TRBD2. V trimming: 5 bases; J trimming: 2 bases; junction bases outside the gene matches: 12. The germline CDR1 and CDR2 sequences are SGHAT and FQDESV (reference sequence). The CDR3 runs to 18 residues. This CDR3 is CASSRRMKTSGNTDTQYF. In nucleotides, the CDR3 is TGTGCCAGCAGCCGACGCATGAAGACTAGCGGGAACACAGATACGCAGTATTTT. Variable domain in full (rest from reference TRBV11-1 and TRBJ2-3): EAEVAQSPRYKITEKSQAVAFWCDPISGHATLYWYRQILGQGPELLVQFQDESVVDDSQLPKDRFSAERLKGVDSTLKIQPAELGDSAMYLCASSRRMKTSGNTDTQYFGPGTRLTVL.